The 32 T cell receptor beta chains listed next were all sequenced from one sample in a study of cytomegalovirus exposure and HLA in healthy donors. Primers included in the PCR were 60 Vbeta and 13 Jbeta primers. Data came from immunoSEQ multiplex PCR; TCRdb stores just in-frame clones and leaves some out. The sample shows 110,000 or so clones, over 60% of them seen only once. Sequencing was done on a sample of PBMCs. The source is a man aged 18 to 30 in good health and CMV-seropositive.

The genes are TRBV5-4 and TRBJ1-2, with D perhaps matching TRBD1 (5 bases). Trimming took off 0 bases at V and 8 bases at J, with 20 bases between the two ends. Germline V gives CDR1 SGHNT, CDR2 YYREEE (reference sequence). The CDR3 spans 16 residues. CDR3 nucleotides: TGTGCCAGCAGCTTGGATCCATGGCAGGGCCCCGCCGGCTACACCTTC. The encoded protein is CASSLDPWQGPAGYTF.

The chain carries TRBV6-5 and TRBJ2-7; a weak D match, TRBD1 (5 bases). There are 14 residues in the CDR3. The V end lost 0 bases, the J end lost 6 bases, and 12 bases lay between the germline ends. Germline CDR1 MNHEY, CDR2 SVGAGI. The CDR3 nucleotides are TGTGCCAGCAGTTACTCTTTGACAGCTCCCGAGCAGTACTTC. This translates into CASSYSLTAPEQYF.

The J gene is TRBJ2-5, the V gene TRBV28; weak D call: TRBD2 (5 bases). The CDR3 has 15 amino acids. Trimming took off 3 bases at V and 3 bases at J, with 14 bases between the two ends. The germline gives CDR1 MDHEN, CDR2 SYDVKM. CDR3 residues: CASSLRVVIEETQYF. The CDR3 nucleotides read TGTGCCAGCAGTTTGCGGGTAGTCATAGAAGAGACCCAGTACTTC.

This chain joins TRBV7-3 and TRBJ2-1; D perhaps matches TRBD1 (6 bases). Trimming stripped 0 bases from V and 10 bases from J, with 10 bases between. CDR1 and CDR2 from the germline V gene are SGHTA and FQGTGA. CDR3 length: 13 residues. The CDR3 DNA reads TGTGCCAGCAGCTTAACCCCCAGGGGAGAGCAGTTCTTC. Translated: CASSLTPRGEQFF. Drawing the rest from reference TRBV7-3 and TRBJ2-1, the complete variable domain is GAGVSQTPSNKVTEKGKYVELRCDPISGHTALYWYRQSLGQGPEFLIYFQGTGAADDSGLPNDRFFAVRPEGSVSTLKIQRTERGDSAVYLCASSLTPRGEQFFGPGTRLTVL.

The chain employs TRBV6-1 and TRBJ2-5, with D possibly TRBD1 on 5 matching bases. TRBJ2-7 explains the end of the DNA better; the J call may be wrong. The CDR3 has 14 amino acids. Germline assignment: CDR1 MNHNS and CDR2 SASEGT. In DNA, the CDR3 is TGTGCCAGCATTAGGGGCCCGAGCTCCTACGAGCAGTACTTC. Amino acids: CASIRGPSSYEQYF.

V gene TRBV5-6 combines with J gene TRBJ2-5, with 7 nucleotides matching TRBD2. Trimming removed 4 bases from V and 1 base from J; junction bases left unmatched: 4. The CDR3 is made up of 14 amino acids. Germline CDR1 and CDR2: SGHDT and YYEEEE. The CDR3 bases are TGTGCCAGCAGCCCTAGCGGTATCCAAGAGACCCAGTACTTC. Amino acid sequence: CASSPSGIQETQYF. The variable domain in full, with the rest retrieved from reference TRBV5-6 and TRBJ2-5, is DAGVTQSPTHLIKTRGQQVTLRCSPKSGHDTVSWYQQALGQGPQFIFQYYEEEERQRGNFPDRFSGHQFPNYSSELNVNALLLGDSALYLCASSPSGIQETQYFGPGTRLLVL.

This clone came up a few times. The chain recombines TRBV4-2 with TRBJ2-7; the D gene is possibly TRBD1 (6 bases). The CDR3 runs to 18 residues. Per the germline V gene, CDR1 is LGHNA and CDR2 is YNFKEQ. V lost 0 bases, J lost 5 bases, and 23 bases lay in between. In nucleotides, the CDR3 is TGTGCCAGCAGCCAAGAGTTCAGGGGAGTGCCGATAGGGGACGAGCAGTACTTC. Encoded protein: CASSQEFRGVPIGDEQYF.

The chain has TRBV5-1 and TRBJ1-1; TRBD1 aligns across 8 bases. Germline V gene lookup returns CDR1 SGHRS and CDR2 YFSETQ. The CDR3 runs 16 residues. V was clipped by 4 bases and J by 0 bases; unmatched bases: 8. The chain's CDR3 is CASSPQGGRMNTEAFF. In DNA, the CDR3 is TGCGCCAGCAGCCCACAGGGGGGGCGGATGAACACTGAAGCTTTCTTT. The whole variable domain, remainder taken from reference TRBV5-1 and TRBJ1-1, is KAGVTQTPRYLIKTRGQQVTLSCSPISGHRSVSWYQQTPGQGLQFLFEYFSETQRNKGNFPGRFSGRQFSNSRSEMNVSTLELGDSALYLCASSPQGGRMNTEAFFGQGTRLTVV.

This chain connects TRBV5-6 to TRBJ2-3, with 7 bases that match TRBD1. V shed 1 base and J 2 bases; nucleotides not matched to a gene: 7. This CDR3 is built from 16 residues. Germline-derived CDR1 and CDR2 are SGHDT and YYEEEE. The CDR3 sequence is CASSLLTGRSTDTQYF. The CDR3 nucleotides read TGTGCCAGCAGCTTGCTGACAGGGCGATCCACAGATACGCAGTATTTT.

The CDR3 DNA follows: TGCGCCAGCAGCTTGGGGACTAGCGGGGGGAATACGCAGTATTTT. The encoded protein is CASSLGTSGGNTQYF. The V and J genes are TRBV5-1 and TRBJ2-3; 14 bases fit TRBD2. This CDR3 region has 15 residues. Germline loops: CDR1 SGHRS, CDR2 YFSETQ. Trimming at V came to 0 bases and at J to 7 bases, leaving 1 base not matched to a gene. The full variable domain, rest sourced from reference TRBV5-1 and TRBJ2-3, is KAGVTQTPRYLIKTRGQQVTLSCSPISGHRSVSWYQQTPGQGLQFLFEYFSETQRNKGNFPGRFSGRQFSNSRSEMNVSTLELGDSALYLCASSLGTSGGNTQYFGPGTRLTVL.

The V call is TRBV2, the J call TRBJ2-2; 7 nucleotides match TRBD2. The length of the CDR3 is 15 residues. V shed 10 bases and J 5 bases; nucleotides not matched to a gene: 13. From germline, CDR1 is SNHLY and CDR2 FYNNEI. The CDR3, as DNA: TGTGCCACCGGGAGGAGCGGGGCGGGGACCGGGGAGCTGTTTTTT. This gives the protein CATGRSGAGTGELFF.

The V gene is TRBV27, the J gene TRBJ1-5, with 7 bases that match TRBD1. The V gene's germline CDR1 is MNHEY and CDR2 SMNVEV (reference sequence). The CDR3 runs 15 residues. Trimming removed 4 bases from V and 0 bases from J; junction bases left unmatched: 3. The CDR3 reads CASSSQGYSNQPQHF. Here the CDR3 DNA reads TGTGCCAGCAGTTCACAGGGGTATAGCAATCAGCCCCAGCATTTT.

The CDR3 DNA sequence: TGCGCCAGCAGCCCAACCGACAGCTCCTATGGCTACACCTTC. As protein: CASSPTDSSYGYTF. The chain uses TRBV5-1 and TRBJ1-2, with D maybe TRBD1 (5 bases). This CDR3 is 14 amino acids long. CDR1 is SGHRS and CDR2 is YFSETQ in the germline V gene. V was cut by 4 bases and J by 4 bases, with 14 bases left in between.

This clone was picked up one time. The V and J genes are TRBV5-1 and TRBJ2-1; the match to TRBD2 covers 10 bases. Germline CDR1 SGHRS, CDR2 YFSETQ. J gave up 1 base and V 4 bases, and 5 bases lay outside the gene matches. The CDR3 contains 16 residues. CDR3 nucleotide sequence: TGCGCCAGCAGCATTAGTAGCGGGGGGTCCTACAATGAGCAGTTCTTC. Its protein is CASSISSGGSYNEQFF.

J is TRBJ2-4 and V is TRBV29-1; 10 bases agree with TRBD1. With 6 bases clipped from V and 5 bases from J, the junction kept 4 bases outside the gene matches. From germline, CDR1 is SQVTM and CDR2 ANQGSEA. The CDR3 has 13 amino acids. The DNA for the CDR3 is TGCAGCGTCCGGGACAGGGGACAAAACATTCAGTACTTC. Translated, it gives CSVRDRGQNIQYF. Full variable domain (rest looked up from reference TRBV29-1 and TRBJ2-4): SAVISQKPSRDICQRGTSLTIQCQVDSQVTMMFWYRQQPGQSLTLIATANQGSEATYESGFVIDKFPISRPNLTFSTLTVSNMSPEDSSIYLCSVRDRGQNIQYFGAGTRLSVL.

The chain joins TRBV9 to TRBJ2-1, with TRBD1 matching 10 bases. Germline V gene data show CDR1 as SGDLS and CDR2 as YYNGEE. The V gene end was trimmed by 4 bases and the J gene end by 10 bases; junction bases not matched to a gene: 14. This CDR3 spans 16 amino acids. The CDR3 here is CASSPPGLTGGGEQFF. The CDR3 nucleotides read TGTGCCAGCAGCCCTCCGGGTTTGACAGGGGGCGGAGAGCAGTTCTTC.

The V and J genes are TRBV27 and TRBJ1-6; D gene uncertain. This CDR3 comprises 19 residues. V was shortened by 0 bases and J by 6 bases, with 21 bases between the two germline ends. Germline values: CDR1 MNHEY, CDR2 SMNVEV (reference sequence). The CDR3 DNA is TGTGCCAGCAGTTTATCTTATCTGGAGGGAACGGAATTTAATTCACCCCTCCACTTT. It specifies CASSLSYLEGTEFNSPLHF.

A few counts support this clone. The chain uses TRBV18 and TRBJ2-5; perhaps TRBD2 as D (5 bases). Trimming left V 5 bases short and J 2 bases short, with 6 bases between. The length of the CDR3 is 12 residues. CDR1 KGHSH and CDR2 LQKENI come from the germline V gene. The CDR3 DNA is TGTGCCAGCTCAGGGAGTCAAGAGACCCAGTACTTC. It specifies CASSGSQETQYF.

The chain joins TRBV27 to TRBJ1-4; D ambiguous. Germline CDR1 reads MNHEY; CDR2 reads SMNVEV (reference sequence). V was clipped by 6 bases and J by 3 bases, with 14 bases between them. The CDR3 extends over 15 amino acids. The CDR3 loop reads CASRSNEGANEKLFF. CDR3 sequence (DNA): TGTGCCAGCAGATCGAACGAGGGCGCTAATGAAAAACTGTTTTTT.

The V gene is TRBV28, the J gene TRBJ1-5; 9 bases are a match to TRBD1. CDR3 length equals 16 residues. The J segment lost 6 bases and the V segment lost 2 bases, leaving 8 bases of the junction unmatched. Germline CDR1 and CDR2: MDHEN and SYDVKM. This chain's CDR3 is CASSLGLGTGPQPQHF. CDR3 in DNA: TGTGCCAGCAGTTTAGGGTTAGGGACAGGGCCTCAGCCCCAGCATTTT.

The V gene is TRBV30, the J gene TRBJ2-2; 7 bases match TRBD1. The CDR3 length is 14 residues. The J segment lost 5 bases and the V segment lost 2 bases, leaving 5 bases of the junction unmatched. Germline V CDR1 and CDR2: GTSNPN, SVGIG (reference sequence). CDR3 residues: CAWSTGQLTGELFF. CDR3 sequence (DNA): TGTGCCTGGAGTACGGGACAGTTGACCGGGGAGCTGTTTTTT.

The CDR3 DNA follows: TGTGCCAGCAGCTTAGCCATGGGACTAGCGGGGGACGAGCAGTACTTC. It encodes CASSLAMGLAGDEQYF. The V call is TRBV7-2, the J call TRBJ2-5; 14 nucleotides line up with TRBD2. The tail of the sequence fits TRBJ2-7 better, so the J call may be wrong. The CDR3 extends over 16 amino acids. In germline, CDR1 is SGHTA, CDR2 FQGNSA.

The rearrangement links TRBV10-1 to TRBJ2-1, with TRBD1 identical over 10 bases. This CDR3 is built from 15 residues. V was pared by 2 bases and J by 9 bases, with 7 bases of the junction left unmatched. The germline gives CDR1 WNHNN, CDR2 SYGVQD (reference sequence). This chain's CDR3 is CASSEKWTGGGEQFF. The CDR3 DNA is TGCGCCAGCAGTGAGAAGTGGACAGGGGGGGGTGAGCAGTTCTTC.

J is TRBJ1-1 and V is TRBV12-5; D is perhaps TRBD1 (6 bases). The CDR3 sequence is 15 residues long. Trimming shortened V by 6 bases and J by 1 base, and 15 bases separated the two germline ends. From germline, CDR1 is LGHNT and CDR2 FRNRAP. CDR3 DNA: TGTGCTAGTGGCCTCCCGGGACAACCGAACACTGAAGCTTTCTTT. Amino acid sequence: CASGLPGQPNTEAFF. Variable domain in full (rest from reference TRBV12-5 and TRBJ1-1): DARVTQTPRHKVTEMGQEVTMRCQPILGHNTVFWYRQTMMQGLELLAYFRNRAPLDDSGMPKDRFSAEMPDATLATLKIQPSEPRDSAVYFCASGLPGQPNTEAFFGQGTRLTVV.

The chain has TRBV6-1 and TRBJ2-1; possibly TRBD1 for D (6 bases). Germline V CDR1 and CDR2: MNHNS, SASEGT. The CDR3 sequence is 14 residues long. Trimming shortened V by 5 bases and J by 4 bases, and 12 bases separated the two germline ends. The CDR3 DNA follows: TGTGCCAGCAGTATCAGGGGTTATTACAATGAGCAGTTCTTC. Translation gives CASSIRGYYNEQFF.

The chain is built from TRBV6-4 and TRBJ1-5; perhaps TRBD1 as D (5 bases). This CDR3 region has 14 residues. The germline CDR1 and CDR2 sequences are MRHNA and SNTAGT. With 4 bases removed from V and 8 bases from J, the gap between germline ends came to 15 bases. CDR3 DNA sequence: TGTGCCAGCAGTGCGAGTTCAGGGTCGGAGCCCCAGCATTTT. This gives the protein CASSASSGSEPQHF.

J is TRBJ2-2 and V is TRBV10-1; TRBD2 matches 7 bases. Germline CDR1 reads WNHNN; CDR2 reads SYGVQD (reference sequence). Losses at the gene ends were 6 bases for V and 6 bases for J; bases not matched to a gene: 4. The CDR3 is made up of 13 amino acids. The CDR3 DNA follows: TGCGCCAGCAGCGGACGGGGGGCCGGGGAGCTGTTTTTT. Translating gives CASSGRGAGELFF.

This clone appeared a single time. V gene TRBV15 combines with J gene TRBJ1-2; D perhaps matches TRBD1 (6 bases). The germline V gene has CDR1 LNHNV and CDR2 YYDKDF (reference sequence). The CDR3 runs to 15 residues. Trimming left V 4 bases short and J 2 bases short, with 14 bases between. CDR3 in DNA: TGTGCCACCAGCAACCAGGGGACGGTGAACTATGGCTACACCTTC. It codes for CATSNQGTVNYGYTF.

The chain has TRBV11-2 and TRBJ2-1; perhaps TRBD2 as D (6 bases). The V gene's germline CDR1 is SGHAT and CDR2 FQNNGV. There are 17 residues in the CDR3. The V gene lost 5 bases and the J gene lost 0 bases, with 17 bases spanning the gap. The CDR3 DNA reads TGTGCCAGCAGCATAGCTTGGGACTTGGGCTCCTACAATGAGCAGTTCTTC. The encoded protein is CASSIAWDLGSYNEQFF.

The V gene is TRBV6-6, the J gene TRBJ2-1; D remains unclear. Germline loops: CDR1 MNHNY, CDR2 SVGAGI (reference sequence). The CDR3 runs to 14 residues. V was clipped by 1 base and J by 8 bases, with 12 bases between them. CDR3 coding DNA: TGTGCCAGCAGTTACTATCGAGGAGTGGATGAGCAGTTCTTC. It yields the protein CASSYYRGVDEQFF.

The rearrangement joins TRBV5-6 to TRBJ1-2, with D hard to call. Trimming cost V 4 bases and J 4 bases, with 17 bases left between them. The CDR3 loop spans 15 amino acids. The germline CDR1 and CDR2 sequences are SGHDT and YYEEEE. CDR3 nucleotides: TGTGCCAGCAGCCAACTAACGGATCGGGGCTATGGCTACACCTTC. It encodes CASSQLTDRGYGYTF.

V is TRBV6-5 and J is TRBJ2-3; D is perhaps TRBD2 (5 bases). CDR1 is MNHEY, CDR2 SVGAGI, per germline. Trimming took 2 bases from V and 2 from J, leaving 14 bases between them. The CDR3 is made up of 16 amino acids. The chain's CDR3 is CASSYGRSGTTDTQYF. The CDR3, as DNA: TGTGCCAGCAGTTACGGTCGGAGCGGAACCACAGATACGCAGTATTTT.